This T cell receptor (beta chain) appears in the sequencing data of a study of human T cells and chemical hapten exposure. Time point: patch test 1, 2 weeks after DPC sensitization. Treatment here: therapeutic diphenylcyclopropenone sensitization with weekly scalp DPC. Blood sampling preceded each patch test application. Alopecia patients deemed DPC-suitable, aged 18 to 70, excluding pregnancy. Per the study methods: Per-sample TCR counts ranged from roughly 20,000 to 750,000, median approximately 98,000. TCRdb independently ran MiXCR on the RACE reads; one entry per CDR3 protein. The V and J calls come from TCRdb's annotation, not from the publication. The sample records roughly 80,000 distinct CDR3 sequences, about 10% being singletons. This clonotype has more than one count but fewer than ten. The material was whole blood, obtained in connection with sensitization to the hapten diphenylcyclopropenone (DPC). The sequence was obtained from a woman between 50 and 59 years old with alopecia areata. Some clones in this sample may be carry-over from other donors' samples.

CDR3 DNA: TGTGCCAGTCAAACAGGGGCTGGAAACACCATATATTTT. This encodes CASQTGAGNTIYF. The chain recombines TRBV28 with TRBJ1-3, with TRBD1 identical over 7 bases. This CDR3 region has 13 residues. Germline V CDR1 and CDR2: MDHEN, SYDVKM. Losses at the gene ends were 9 bases for V and 2 bases for J; bases not matched to a gene: 4. Combining the CDR3 with reference TRBV28 and TRBJ1-3 gives the whole variable domain DVKVTQSSRYLVKRTGEKVFLECVQDMDHENMFWYRQDPGLGLRLIYFSYDVKMKEKGDIPEGYSVSREKKERFSLILESASTNQTSMYLCASQTGAGNTIYFGEGSWLTVV.